This is a list of T cell receptor beta chains from one sample in a study of blood T cell repertoires in COVID-19. Libraries were prepared by immunoSEQ multiplex PCR; TCRdb keeps only in-frame clonotypes and omits some of them. The table lists some 260,000 clones, nearly 90% of them singletons. The sequencing input was peripheral blood. These receptors were collected from a woman under 40 with acute or convalescent COVID-19. CDR3s include the opening cysteine and the closing phenylalanine or tryptophan. D genes are given only for firm matches. A clone size is listed for some rows: how often the clone was seen (once, few, many), or a class if it is expanded.

V gene,J gene,D gene,clone size,CDR3 protein,CDR3 DNA
TRBV9,TRBJ2-2,TRBD2,NA,CASSAPPGGSTGELFF,TGTGCCAGCAGCGCTCCCCCGGGAGGGAGCACCGGGGAGCTGTTTTTT
TRBV20-1,TRBJ1-1,TRBD1,NA,CSAREDREAFF,TGCAGTGCTAGAGAGGACAGGGAAGCTTTCTTT
TRBV4-2,TRBJ2-1,NA,NA,CASSQDELAFEQFF,TGTGCCAGCAGCCAAGATGAACTAGCTTTTGAGCAGTTCTTC
TRBV6-5,TRBJ2-1,NA,NA,CASSYSRNYLNAQFF,TGTGCCAGCAGTTACTCCCGAAACTACCTAAATGCGCAGTTCTTC
TRBV6-5,TRBJ1-4,NA,NA,CASSYSGGGEKLFF,TGTGCCAGCAGTTACTCCGGGGGTGGTGAAAAACTGTTTTTT
TRBV11-2,TRBJ2-2,TRBD1,NA,CASSLGMAGGRTGELFF,TGTGCCAGCAGCTTAGGAATGGCAGGGGGCCGCACCGGGGAGCTGTTTTTT
TRBV29-1,TRBJ2-5,NA,NA,CSVTGVGETQYF,TGCAGCGTCACGGGGGTAGGGGAGACCCAGTACTTC
TRBV7-9,TRBJ2-1,NA,NA,CASLSEWLLYIYEQFF,TGTGCCAGCCTATCCGAGTGGCTACTATACATCTATGAGCAGTTCTTC
TRBV5-4,TRBJ2-5,NA,NA,CASSLPTGQETQYF,TGTGCCAGCAGCCTACCGACAGGCCAAGAGACCCAGTACTTC
TRBV6-5,TRBJ2-3,TRBD2,NA,CASRGRTSGWDTQYF,TGTGCCAGCAGAGGTAGGACTAGCGGCTGGGATACGCAGTATTTT
TRBV25-1,TRBJ2-2,TRBD2,few,CASSGKTSGTLFF,TGTGCCAGCAGTGGCAAAACTAGCGGGACGCTGTTTTTT
TRBV6-1,TRBJ2-7,TRBD1,NA,CASSETGYEQYF,TGTGCCAGCAGTGAGACAGGGTACGAGCAGTACTTC
TRBV7-8,TRBJ2-7,NA,once,CAGQAGGSHEQYF,TGTGCCGGGCAAGCTGGAGGTAGCCACGAGCAGTACTTC
TRBV2,TRBJ2-7,NA,NA,CASRWGTQTYEQYF,TGTGCCAGCAGGTGGGGGACTCAGACCTACGAGCAGTACTTC
TRBV30,TRBJ2-1,TRBD2,few,CAWTSGAYNEQFF,TGTGCCTGGACTAGCGGGGCCTACAATGAGCAGTTCTTC
TRBV29-1,TRBJ2-2,NA,NA,CSVEVRFGELFF,TGCAGCGTGGAAGTCAGGTTCGGGGAGCTGTTTTTT
TRBV9,TRBJ2-1,NA,NA,CASSIRASSYNEQFF,TGTGCCAGCAGCATCCGCGCGAGCTCCTACAATGAGCAGTTCTTC
TRBV18,TRBJ2-1,NA,once,CASSPITGHNEQFF,TGTGCCAGCTCACCGATCACAGGGCACAATGAGCAGTTCTTC
TRBV7-8,TRBJ1-2,NA,NA,CASSLGESNYGYTF,TGTGCCAGCAGCTTAGGGGAGTCTAACTATGGCTACACCTTC
TRBV4-3,TRBJ2-5,NA,NA,CASSQDLLQQETQYF,TGCGCCAGCAGCCAAGATCTATTACAGCAAGAGACCCAGTACTTC
TRBV30,TRBJ1-3,NA,NA,CAWRGLGWGNTIYF,TGTGCCTGGAGAGGACTTGGGTGGGGAAACACCATATATTTT
TRBV14,TRBJ2-7,NA,few,CASSQTGPSYEQYF,TGTGCCAGCAGCCAAACAGGGCCCTCCTACGAGCAGTACTTC
TRBV20-1,TRBJ2-5,NA,NA,CSALLVETQYF,TGCAGTGCCCTACTAGTTGAGACCCAGTACTTC
TRBV19,TRBJ1-3,NA,NA,CASSMGRERSGNTIYF,TGTGCCAGTAGTATGGGCCGGGAGAGGTCTGGAAACACCATATATTTT
TRBV19,TRBJ2-3,TRBD2,NA,CASSIPGLASTDTQYF,TGTGCCAGTAGTATCCCGGGACTAGCGAGCACAGATACGCAGTATTTT
TRBV10-2,TRBJ2-7,TRBD2,NA,CASRGLAYYEQYF,TGCGCCAGCAGGGGACTAGCGTACTACGAGCAGTACTTC
TRBV6-2/TRBV6-3,TRBJ2-7,TRBD2,NA,CASSTPGGPSSYEQYF,TGTGCCAGCAGTACCCCGGGGGGGCCATCCTCCTACGAGCAGTACTTC
TRBV11-2,TRBJ1-2,TRBD1,NA,CASSLDTDRAYGYTF,TGTGCCAGCAGCTTAGATACGGACAGGGCCTATGGCTACACCTTC
TRBV14,TRBJ1-2,NA,few,CASSQVRDRGYTF,TGTGCCAGCAGCCAAGTCAGGGATCGTGGCTACACCTTC
TRBV7-6,TRBJ1-4,NA,NA,CASSLALQSEKLFF,TGTGCCAGCAGCTTAGCATTACAGAGTGAAAAACTGTTTTTT
TRBV6-5,TRBJ1-5,TRBD1,NA,CASTVGQGYQPQHF,TGTGCCAGCACCGTAGGACAGGGTTATCAGCCCCAGCATTTT
TRBV6-5,TRBJ2-6,NA,NA,CASSRRGVGANVLTF,TGTGCCAGCAGTCGGCGAGGAGTCGGGGCCAACGTCCTGACTTTC
TRBV4-3,TRBJ1-5,NA,once,CASSQDGTGQPQHF,TGCGCCAGCAGCCAAGACGGTACGGGGCAGCCCCAGCATTTT
TRBV7-9,TRBJ1-1,NA,NA,CASSLGPDSGINTEAFF,TGTGCCAGCAGCTTAGGCCCGGACAGCGGGATAAACACTGAAGCTTTCTTT
TRBV10-3,TRBJ2-7,TRBD1,NA,CAISELQGAAYEQYF,TGTGCCATCAGTGAGTTACAGGGGGCTGCCTACGAGCAGTACTTC
TRBV19,TRBJ2-1,TRBD2,NA,CASSNRLAGGHEQFF,TGTGCCAGTAGTAATAGACTAGCGGGAGGGCATGAGCAGTTCTTC
TRBV6-2/TRBV6-3,TRBJ1-1,TRBD1,NA,CASSLTGPSEAFF,TGTGCCAGCAGTTTGACAGGGCCGTCTGAAGCTTTCTTT
TRBV19,TRBJ1-5,NA,NA,CASSSGGDRNQPQHF,TGTGCCAGTAGCTCAGGAGGGGATCGCAATCAGCCCCAGCATTTT
TRBV9,TRBJ2-5,NA,NA,CASSVGGGGIWETQYF,TGTGCCAGCAGCGTAGGGGGGGGCGGCATCTGGGAGACCCAGTACTTC
TRBV10-1,TRBJ1-2,NA,NA,CASSESGRLYGYTF,TGCGCCAGCAGTGAGTCTGGCAGACTCTATGGCTACACCTTC
TRBV27,TRBJ2-7,NA,NA,CASSPRLFSYEQYF,TGTGCCAGCAGTCCAAGACTATTCTCCTACGAGCAGTACTTC
TRBV2,TRBJ2-1,TRBD2,NA,CASIRGSGVYNEQFF,TGTGCCAGCATCCGCGGGAGTGGGGTCTACAATGAGCAGTTCTTC